These 23 T cell receptor beta chains originate from one sample sequenced in a study of T cell repertoires in cytomegalovirus infection. TCRdb called the reads again in MiXCR, with one record for every CDR3 protein. The table records about 500,000 distinct CDR3 sequences, 33% of them present only once. These TCRs are of unknown antigen specificity. Here the sequenced sample was cultured PBMCs, taken from culture after CMV antigen stimulation. The receptor source for this set is a human donor in good health (CMV status not recorded). Some clones in this sample may be carry-over from other donors' samples.

The chain links TRBV7-9 to TRBJ1-4, with a weak D call TRBD1 (5 bases). Between the trimmed V and J ends, which lost 8 bases and 5 bases, there was a span of 15 bases. Germline assignment: CDR1 SEHNR and CDR2 FQNEAQ (reference sequence). This CDR3 has 14 amino acids. The CDR3 bases are TGTGCCAGCCGCGGGGGGGGACCGAATGAAAAACTGTTTTTT. Protein: CASRGGGPNEKLFF.

The chain combines TRBV7-2 with TRBJ2-2; 7 positions agree with TRBD1. Trimming removed 7 bases from V and 2 bases from J; junction bases left unmatched: 7. The CDR3 spans 15 residues. Germline loops: CDR1 SGHTA, CDR2 FQGNSA. The CDR3 DNA reads as TGTGCCAGCACCCTTGGACAGGTCAACACCGGGGAGCTGTTTTTT. Its translation is CASTLGQVNTGELFF.

The chain recombines TRBV28 with TRBJ1-3; 8 nucleotides match TRBD1. V was clipped by 5 bases and J by 4 bases; unmatched bases: 7. Germline CDR1 and CDR2: MDHEN and SYDVKM. This CDR3 has 15 residues. CDR3 residues: CASSRLGQGGNTIYF. Here the CDR3 DNA reads TGTGCCAGCAGTCGACTCGGACAGGGAGGAAACACCATATATTTT.

This chain joins TRBV27 and TRBJ1-2; D is perhaps TRBD1 (5 bases). CDR1 is MNHEY and CDR2 is SMNVEV in the germline V gene (reference sequence). Between the trimmed V and J ends, which lost 2 bases and 3 bases, there was a span of 10 bases. The CDR3 loop spans 14 amino acids. CDR3: CASSLGAAHYGYTF. The CDR3 DNA reads as TGTGCCAGCAGTTTAGGGGCGGCCCACTATGGCTACACCTTC.

CDR3 loop: CASSSMDEQFF. The CDR3 DNA reads as TGTGCCAGCTCTAGCATGGATGAGCAGTTCTTC. V and J are TRBV28 and TRBJ2-1; possibly TRBD2 for D (5 bases). The V end lost 8 bases, the J end lost 8 bases, and 10 bases lay between the germline ends. This CDR3 comprises 11 residues. Per germline, CDR1 MDHEN and CDR2 SYDVKM. Combining the CDR3 with reference TRBV28 and TRBJ2-1 gives the whole variable domain DVKVTQSSRYLVKRTGEKVFLECVQDMDHENMFWYRQDPGLGLRLIYFSYDVKMKEKGDIPEGYSVSREKKERFSLILESASTNQTSMYLCASSSMDEQFFGPGTRLTVL.

The chain has TRBV20-1 and TRBJ2-7, with D perhaps matching TRBD2 (5 bases). Germline V lookup: CDR1 DFQATT, CDR2 SNEGSKA (reference sequence). This CDR3 contains 13 residues. The V gene lost 6 bases and the J gene lost 3 bases, with 15 bases spanning the gap. The CDR3 DNA sequence: TGCAGTGCCCCCGGGGAGAGACGCTACGAGCAGTACTTC. The encoded protein is CSAPGERRYEQYF.

The chain has TRBV10-3 and TRBJ2-3; TRBD2 aligns across 7 bases. V lost 4 bases to trimming and J lost 4 bases; unmatched junction nucleotides: 8. The V gene's germline CDR1 is ENHRY and CDR2 SYGVKD. The CDR3 is made up of 15 amino acids. In DNA form, the CDR3 reads TGTGCCATCAGTGCGGGGGAGGGAACCGCAGATACGCAGTATTTT. Amino acids: CAISAGEGTADTQYF.

The table lists this clonotype with a few counts. The chain carries TRBV12-3 or TRBV12-4 and TRBJ1-4; D is unclear. The CDR3 length is 15 residues. V gave up 3 bases and J gave up 0 bases, with 8 bases separating them. CDR3 protein: CASSFHNPTNEKLFF. CDR3 coding DNA: TGTGCCAGCAGTTTTCACAATCCAACTAATGAAAAACTGTTTTTT.

This clonotype was observed a handful of times. Here the CDR3 DNA reads TGTGCCAGCAGCGTAGGGCAGGGGGTCTACGAGCAGTACTTC. Protein: CASSVGQGVYEQYF. The chain combines TRBV9 with TRBJ2-7; 7 bases are a match to TRBD1. V dropped 0 bases and J dropped 3; count of bases not matched to a gene: 3. The CDR3 consists of 14 residues. Per germline, CDR1 SGDLS and CDR2 YYNGEE.

The chain uses TRBV6-4 and TRBJ2-2, with a weak D call TRBD1 (5 bases). Deletions cut 6 bases from V and 0 bases from J, with 8 bases between. Germline V lookup: CDR1 MRHNA, CDR2 SNTAGT. The CDR3 length is 14 residues. CDR3 sequence: CASSATANTGELFF. CDR3 DNA: TGTGCCAGCAGCGCGACAGCGAACACCGGGGAGCTGTTTTTT.

As concerns this clonotype: This may be a read error, as it is one base from a much larger clone. The CDR3 DNA sequence: TGCGCCAGCAGCCCGGGACTAGCGGATACCTACGAGCAGTACTTC. Its protein is CASSPGLADTYEQYF. The rearrangement joins TRBV4-1 to TRBJ2-7; TRBD2 matches at 11 bases. The J segment lost 2 bases and the V segment lost 4 bases, leaving 4 bases of the junction unmatched. CDR3 length: 15 residues. Germline V gene data show CDR1 as MGHRA and CDR2 as YSYEKL.

Only a few counts were recorded for this clonotype. The V call is TRBV7-2, the J call TRBJ2-7; tentatively, D is TRBD1 or TRBD2 (6 bases each). V was pared by 3 bases and J by 6 bases, with 15 bases between. This CDR3 spans 14 amino acids. Germline CDR1 and CDR2: SGHTA and FQGNSA. The CDR3 reads CASSLGGPSAEQYF. CDR3 bases: TGTGCCAGCAGCTTGGGGGGCCCCTCCGCCGAGCAGTACTTC.

The V gene is TRBV7-8, the J gene TRBJ1-1; 9 nucleotides align to TRBD1. CDR3 length equals 14 residues. J lost 11 bases, V lost 0 bases, and 7 bases had no gene match. Germline V gives CDR1 SGHVS, CDR2 FQNEAQ. The CDR3 DNA reads as TGTGCCAGCAGCTTAGCGGGACAGGGCTGGTATGCTTTCTTT. Translating it yields CASSLAGQGWYAFF. Complete variable domain (other parts from reference TRBV7-8 and TRBJ1-1): GAGVSQSPRYKVAKRGQDVALRCDPISGHVSLFWYQQALGQGPEFLTYFQNEAQLDKSGLPSDRFFAERPEGSVSTLKIQRTQQEDSAVYLCASSLAGQGWYAFFGQGTRLTVV.

The chain carries TRBV29-1 and TRBJ2-7; 8 bases are shared with TRBD1. The V segment lost 4 bases and the J segment 3 bases; nucleotides outside the gene matches: 2. CDR1 and CDR2 (germline): SQVTM, ANQGSEA. The CDR3 is made up of 12 amino acids. The CDR3 sequence: CSVVDRGYEQYF. DNA for the CDR3: TGCAGCGTTGTCGACAGGGGCTACGAGCAGTACTTC.

The genes are TRBV5-6 and TRBJ2-3; 7 nucleotides match TRBD2. The trim removed 1 base at V and 4 bases at J, leaving 9 bases unmatched. CDR3 size: 16 residues. From germline, CDR1 is SGHDT and CDR2 YYEEEE. CDR3 coding DNA: TGTGCCAGCAGCTTGCGCAGCGGGATAGCGGCAGATACGCAGTATTTT. This gives the protein CASSLRSGIAADTQYF.

In its sample, this clonotype was seen a few times. The genes are TRBV6-6 and TRBJ1-1; D is unclear. Germline CDR1 MNHNY, CDR2 SVGAGI (reference sequence). The CDR3 is made up of 12 amino acids. Trimming removed 5 bases from V and 1 base from J, with 5 bases in between. The CDR3, as DNA: TGTGCCAGCAGTGGAAGGAACACTGAAGCTTTCTTT. It encodes CASSGRNTEAFF.

The chain couples TRBV28 to TRBJ1-1; 9 bases map to TRBD1. Looked up from germline, CDR1 is MDHEN and CDR2 is SYDVKM. The CDR3 sequence is 16 residues long. Trimming cost V 5 bases and J 0 bases; bases outside gene matches: 7. This CDR3 reads CASSPSGQGMNTEAFF. CDR3 in DNA: TGTGCCAGCAGTCCGTCGGGACAGGGCATGAACACTGAAGCTTTCTTT.

In its sample, this clonotype was seen a few times. The chain recombines TRBV4-1 with TRBJ2-5; TRBD2 matches 9 bases. Trimming at V came to 4 bases and at J to 4 bases, leaving 7 bases not matched to a gene. The CDR3 consists of 15 residues. CDR1 and CDR2 from the germline V gene are MGHRA and YSYEKL. Here the CDR3 reads CASSPSGGRGETQYF. The DNA of the CDR3 is TGCGCCAGCAGCCCCTCGGGCGGGAGGGGAGAGACCCAGTACTTC.

This clonotype was seen a handful of times. V usage is TRBV19 and J usage is TRBJ1-2, with D hard to call. Trimming stripped 3 bases from V and 5 bases from J, with 13 bases between. The CDR3 covers 14 residues. The germline V gene encodes CDR1 LNHDA and CDR2 SQIVND (reference sequence). The CDR3 sequence: CASSMVQTVYGYTF. The CDR3 DNA is TGTGCCAGTAGTATGGTTCAAACCGTATATGGCTACACCTTC.

This chain links TRBV2 with TRBJ2-1; D is undetermined. V was cut by 6 bases and J by 4 bases, with 10 bases left in between. CDR1 and CDR2 (germline): SNHLY, FYNNEI. The CDR3 has 13 residues. In DNA, the CDR3 is TGTGCCAGCAGGACGGGCTCATACAATGAGCAGTTCTTC. It specifies CASRTGSYNEQFF.

The V gene is TRBV27, the J gene TRBJ2-7, with 7 bases identical to TRBD2. Germline CDR1 is MNHEY and CDR2 is SMNVEV (reference sequence). Trimming at V came to 4 bases and at J to 2 bases, leaving 11 bases not matched to a gene. The CDR3 length is 16 residues. The CDR3 DNA reads as TGTGCCAGCAGTTATTACCCTAGCGGTCACCCCTACGAGCAGTACGTC. This translates into CASSYYPSGHPYEQYV.

The chain employs TRBV6-8 and TRBJ2-5, with TRBD2 matching over 12 bases. After removal of 9 bases from V and 5 bases from J, the junction contained 7 bases not matched to a gene. Germline assignment: CDR1 MNHGY and CDR2 SAAAGT. This CDR3 has 14 residues. CDR3 bases: TGTGCCAGTGTAACTAGCGGGAGGCCCGAGACCCAGTACTTC. This sequence encodes CASVTSGRPETQYF.

The rearrangement joins TRBV6-1 to TRBJ1-2; 10 positions agree with TRBD1. Losses at the gene ends were 2 bases for V and 2 bases for J; bases not matched to a gene: 11. The CDR3 is made up of 18 amino acids. Per germline, CDR1 MNHNS and CDR2 SASEGT. The CDR3, as DNA: TGTGCCAGCAGTGAACGGACAGGGGGTCGACTAGAAAACTATGGCTACACCTTC. Its protein product is CASSERTGGRLENYGYTF.